The sequence of this T cell receptor beta chain was determined in a study of T cells in Graves' hyperthyroidism and ophthalmopathy. Overall study findings and caveats: Among thyroid clonotypes expanded above 0.001, most also appeared in blood.

As regards this clonotype: What it binds is unknown. Being one base from a much bigger clone, this may be a read error.

It was approximately 9.7 ml of fresh peripheral blood that supplied the PBMCs. Template material for amplifying TCR beta CDR3 regions consisted of RNA transcripts. The HTBI set primed first-round TCR CDR3 RT-PCR. Each CDR3 protein gets one entry after TCRdb re-called the multiplex PCR reads with MiXCR. The table shows around 580,000 distinct CDR3 sequences, with 16% occurring only once. V lost 7 bases and J lost 0, with 9 bases in between. CDR1 is SQVTM, CDR2 ANQGSEA, per germline. The CDR3 sequence is 13 residues long. The sequence derives from a woman aged 18-30 years with Graves' hyperthyroidism. Input material: blood. The gene calls are TRBV29-1 and TRBJ2-2; D remains unclear. CDR3 sequence reads: CSADSANTGELFF. DNA of the CDR3: TGCAGCGCTGACTCAGCGAACACCGGGGAGCTGTTTTTT.